The entry that follows covers one T cell receptor beta chain sequence. Clones were sequenced by immunoSEQ multiplex PCR, and TCRdb holds only the in-frame ones, with some missing. The data show about 160,000 clones, 94% seen once. The sample is drawn from a study of control samples from healthy donors and cancer patients. The CDR3 is 14 amino acids. Germline lookup yields CDR1 GTSNPN and CDR2 SVGIG (reference sequence). The J segment lost 1 base and the V segment lost 1 base, leaving 2 bases of the junction unmatched. The source material was PBMCs. The receptor comes from a man aged 60 to 69 with colorectal cancer. This chain joins TRBV30 and TRBJ1-1, with 8 bases lining up with TRBD1. The CDR3 protein is CAWSAGTGNTEAFF. CDR3 nucleotide sequence: TGTGCCTGGAGTGCCGGGACAGGGAACACTGAAGCTTTCTTT.